Ten or more counts support the clone carrying this TCR beta chain. The sample originates from a study of Graves' ophthalmopathy and Graves' hyperthyroidism. The study amplified TCR beta CDR3 regions using RNA transcripts. The authors performed first-round RT-PCR with HTBI primers and then a second-round multiplex PCR. Each CDR3 protein gets one entry after TCRdb re-called the multiplex PCR reads with MiXCR. Counted here are some 390,000 distinct CDR3 sequences, approximately 20% occurring once; the ten biggest clones make up 1.6%. Trimming cost V 0 bases and J 3 bases, with 6 bases left between them. This CDR3 region has 13 residues. The germline V gene has CDR1 GTSNPN and CDR2 SVGIG (reference sequence).

The sequence derives from a woman younger than 35 with Graves' ophthalmopathy. The chain uses TRBV30 and TRBJ1-5; D gene ambiguous. Sequencing was performed on peripheral blood. The CDR3 bases are TGTGCCTGGAGTGTATTAGCCAATCAGCCCCAGCATTTT. Translating gives CAWSVLANQPQHF.